Detailed here is one T cell receptor beta chain. This sample is drawn from a study of technical replicates of blood from several donors. CDR1 SGHVS and CDR2 FQNEAQ come from the germline V gene. This CDR3 is 14 amino acids long. The V gene lost 5 bases and the J gene lost 4 bases, with 11 bases spanning the gap. Assay: immunoSEQ multiplex PCR; the TCRdb copy retains only in-frame clones and omits some. The sample has some 100,000 clones, 96% seen once; the top ten hold 0.2% to 0.25%. The clonotype originates from a human donor in good health. Sample: T cells isolated from PBMCs. V is TRBV7-8 and J is TRBJ2-2; possible D gene TRBD2, 6 bases. The CDR3 here is CASSPDGGTGELFF. The DNA of the CDR3 is TGTGCCAGCAGCCCCGACGGGGGCACCGGGGAGCTGTTTTTT.